This TCR beta chain was found in a study of blood T cell repertoires in COVID-19. Profiled with immunoSEQ multiplex PCR; TCRdb holds only in-frame clones, not every one. Of approximately 120,000 clones in the sample, roughly 71% were seen once. The count of this clone is one. CDR1 MNHEY and CDR2 SVGEGT come from the germline V gene. The CDR3 runs to 16 residues. The V and J ends lost 0 bases and 0 bases, in that order; junction bases with no gene match: 3. The receptor was isolated from a man aged 80 or over with acute or convalescent COVID-19. The genes are TRBV6-2 or TRBV6-3 and TRBJ2-7, with 9 bases identical to TRBD2. The sample consisted of peripheral blood. CDR3 protein: CASSYSSGGVSYEQYF. In DNA, the CDR3 is TGTGCCAGCAGTTACTCTAGCGGGGGTGTCTCCTACGAGCAGTACTTC.